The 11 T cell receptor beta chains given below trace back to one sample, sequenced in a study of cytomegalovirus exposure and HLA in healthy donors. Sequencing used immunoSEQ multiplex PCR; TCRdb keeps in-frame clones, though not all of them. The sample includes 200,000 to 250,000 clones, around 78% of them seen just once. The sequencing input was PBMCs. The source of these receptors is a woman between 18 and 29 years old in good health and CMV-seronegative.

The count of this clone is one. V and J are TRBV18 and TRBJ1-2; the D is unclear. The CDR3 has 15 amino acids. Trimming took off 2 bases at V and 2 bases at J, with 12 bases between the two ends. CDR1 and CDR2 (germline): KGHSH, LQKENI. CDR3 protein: CASSPVGEPNYGYTF. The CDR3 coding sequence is TGTGCCAGCTCACCAGTTGGTGAACCGAACTATGGCTACACCTTC.

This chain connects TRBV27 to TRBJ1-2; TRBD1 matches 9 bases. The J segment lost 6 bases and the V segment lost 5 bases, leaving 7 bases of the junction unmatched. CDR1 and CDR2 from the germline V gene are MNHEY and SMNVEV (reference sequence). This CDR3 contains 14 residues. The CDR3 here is CASSLGQGGDGYTF. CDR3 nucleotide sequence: TGTGCCAGCAGTCTGGGACAGGGAGGCGATGGCTACACCTTC.

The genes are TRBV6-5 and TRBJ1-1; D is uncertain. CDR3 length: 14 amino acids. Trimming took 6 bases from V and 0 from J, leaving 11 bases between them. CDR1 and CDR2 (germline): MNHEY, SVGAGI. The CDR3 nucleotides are TGTGCCAGCAGCGAACAGTACATGAACACTGAAGCTTTCTTT. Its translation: CASSEQYMNTEAFF.

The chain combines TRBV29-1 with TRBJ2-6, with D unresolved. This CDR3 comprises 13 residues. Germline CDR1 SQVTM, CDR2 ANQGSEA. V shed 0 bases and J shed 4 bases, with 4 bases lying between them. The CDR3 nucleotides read TGCAGCGTTGAAGAGTCCGGGGCCAACGTCCTGACTTTC. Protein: CSVEESGANVLTF.

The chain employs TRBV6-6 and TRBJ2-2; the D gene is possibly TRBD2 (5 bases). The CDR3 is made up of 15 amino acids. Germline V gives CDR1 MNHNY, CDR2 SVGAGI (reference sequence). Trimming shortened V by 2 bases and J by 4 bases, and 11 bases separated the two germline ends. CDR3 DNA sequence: TGTGCCAGCAGTTACGTTAGGGCGGGCACCGGGGAGCTGTTTTTT. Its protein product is CASSYVRAGTGELFF.

CDR3 sequence: CASSIDLEYEQYF. For the CDR3, the DNA is TGTGCCAGTAGTATAGATCTCGAATACGAGCAGTACTTC. The genes are TRBV19 and TRBJ2-7; D remains ambiguous. This CDR3 region has 13 residues. Per the germline V gene, CDR1 is LNHDA and CDR2 is SQIVND (reference sequence). V gave up 0 bases and J gave up 4 bases, with 7 bases separating them.

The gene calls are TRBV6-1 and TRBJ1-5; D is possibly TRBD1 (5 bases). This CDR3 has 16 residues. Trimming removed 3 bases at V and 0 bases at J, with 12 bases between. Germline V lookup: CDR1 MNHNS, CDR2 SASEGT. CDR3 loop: CASSDRGGDSNQPQHF. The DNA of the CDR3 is TGTGCCAGCAGTGATAGGGGCGGGGATAGCAATCAGCCCCAGCATTTT.

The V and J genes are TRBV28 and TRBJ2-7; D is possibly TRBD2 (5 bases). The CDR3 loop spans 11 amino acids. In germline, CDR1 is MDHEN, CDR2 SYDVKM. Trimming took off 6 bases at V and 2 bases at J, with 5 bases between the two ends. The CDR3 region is CASSGTYEQYF. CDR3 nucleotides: TGTGCCAGCAGCGGGACCTACGAGCAGTACTTC.

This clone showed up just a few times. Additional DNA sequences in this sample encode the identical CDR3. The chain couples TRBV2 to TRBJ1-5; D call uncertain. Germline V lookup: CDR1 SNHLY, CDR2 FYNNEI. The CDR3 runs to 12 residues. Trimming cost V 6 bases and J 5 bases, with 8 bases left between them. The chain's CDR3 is CASSEGYQPQHF. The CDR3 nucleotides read TGTGCCAGCAGCGAGGGCTATCAGCCCCAGCATTTT.

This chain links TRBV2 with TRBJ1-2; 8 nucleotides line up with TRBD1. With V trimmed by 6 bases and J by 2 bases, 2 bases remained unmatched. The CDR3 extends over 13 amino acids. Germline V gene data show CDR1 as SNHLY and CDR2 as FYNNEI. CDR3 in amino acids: CASRGQGNYGYTF. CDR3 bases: TGTGCCAGCAGAGGACAGGGAAACTATGGCTACACCTTC.

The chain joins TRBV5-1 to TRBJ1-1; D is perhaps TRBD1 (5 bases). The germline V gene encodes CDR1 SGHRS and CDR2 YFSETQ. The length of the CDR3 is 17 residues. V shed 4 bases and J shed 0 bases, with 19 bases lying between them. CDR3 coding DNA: TGCGCCAGCAGCCCCCGGCCGGGGGGAACCATGAACACTGAAGCTTTCTTT. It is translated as CASSPRPGGTMNTEAFF.